The TCR beta chain described here comes from a study of blood T cells in healthy people across ages. The study, taken as a whole, reports: Age advanced and TCR beta diversity per million T cells fell, roughly linearly. Long-lived and aged donors differed, with more naive CD4+ cells and higher diversity in the long-lived.

A second PCR, run for about 7 to 12 cycles, used a sample-barcoded 5' primer plus a J-beta primer mix. TCRdb itself ran the 5' RACE reads through MiXCR, one entry per CDR3 protein. The table records roughly 730,000 distinct CDR3 sequences, roughly 56% of them present only once. Comments on this clonotype: The antigen remains undetermined.

The receptor's source is a man aged 35 to 55 in good health. Sequencing input: blood.

Here the CDR3 DNA reads TGTGCCAGCAGCCATTTAGAGGGGAGCAATCAGCCCCAGCATTTT. Its protein product is CASSHLEGSNQPQHF. The chain uses TRBV4-2 and TRBJ1-5; possible D gene TRBD1, 5 bases. Trimming stripped 3 bases from V and 1 base from J, with 10 bases between. Germline CDR1 reads LGHNA; CDR2 reads YNFKEQ. The CDR3 is made up of 15 amino acids.